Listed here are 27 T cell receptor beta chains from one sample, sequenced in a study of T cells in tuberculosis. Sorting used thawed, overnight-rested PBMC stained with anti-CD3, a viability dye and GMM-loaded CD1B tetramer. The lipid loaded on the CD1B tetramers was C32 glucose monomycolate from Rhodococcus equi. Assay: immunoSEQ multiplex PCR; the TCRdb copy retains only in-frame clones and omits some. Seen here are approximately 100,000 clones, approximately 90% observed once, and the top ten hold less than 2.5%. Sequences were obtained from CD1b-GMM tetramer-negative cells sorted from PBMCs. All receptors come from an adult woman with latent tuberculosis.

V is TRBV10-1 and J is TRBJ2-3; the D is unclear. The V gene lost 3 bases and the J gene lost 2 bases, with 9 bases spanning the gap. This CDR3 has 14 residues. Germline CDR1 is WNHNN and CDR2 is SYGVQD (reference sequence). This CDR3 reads CASSDSQFTDTQYF. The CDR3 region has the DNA TGCGCCAGCAGTGATTCACAGTTCACAGATACGCAGTATTTT.

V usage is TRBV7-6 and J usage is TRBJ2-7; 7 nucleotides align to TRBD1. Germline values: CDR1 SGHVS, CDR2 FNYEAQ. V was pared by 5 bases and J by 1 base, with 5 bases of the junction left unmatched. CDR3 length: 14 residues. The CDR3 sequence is CASSQRDRSYEQYF. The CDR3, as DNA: TGTGCCAGCAGCCAAAGGGACAGATCCTACGAGCAGTACTTC.

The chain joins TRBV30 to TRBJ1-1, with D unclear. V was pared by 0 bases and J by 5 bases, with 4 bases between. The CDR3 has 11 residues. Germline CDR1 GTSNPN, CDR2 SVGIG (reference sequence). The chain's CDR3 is CAWSVGTEAFF. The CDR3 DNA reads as TGTGCCTGGAGTGTCGGTACTGAAGCTTTCTTT.

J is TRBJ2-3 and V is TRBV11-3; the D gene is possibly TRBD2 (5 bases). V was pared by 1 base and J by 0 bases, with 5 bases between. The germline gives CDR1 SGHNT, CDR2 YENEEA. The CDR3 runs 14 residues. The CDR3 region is CASSLAGSTDTQYF. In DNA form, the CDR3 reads TGTGCCAGCAGCTTAGCGGGGAGCACAGATACGCAGTATTTT.

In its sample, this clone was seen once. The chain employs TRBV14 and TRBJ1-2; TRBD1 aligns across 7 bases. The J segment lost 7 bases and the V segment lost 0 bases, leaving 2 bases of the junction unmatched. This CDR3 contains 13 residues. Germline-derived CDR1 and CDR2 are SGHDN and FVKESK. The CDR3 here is CASSQDRGTGYTF. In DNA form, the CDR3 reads TGTGCCAGCAGCCAAGACAGGGGGACTGGCTACACCTTC.

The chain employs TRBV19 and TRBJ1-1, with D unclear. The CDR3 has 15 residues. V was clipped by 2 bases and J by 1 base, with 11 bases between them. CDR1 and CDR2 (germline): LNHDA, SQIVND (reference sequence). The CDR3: CASSINPDWNTEAFF. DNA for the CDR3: TGTGCCAGTAGTATAAACCCCGACTGGAACACTGAAGCTTTCTTT.

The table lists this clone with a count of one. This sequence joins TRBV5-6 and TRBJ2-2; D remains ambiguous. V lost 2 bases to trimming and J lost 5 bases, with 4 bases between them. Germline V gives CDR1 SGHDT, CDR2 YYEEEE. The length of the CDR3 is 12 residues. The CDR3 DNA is TGTGCCAGCAGCTTCCTAACCGGGGAGCTGTTTTTT. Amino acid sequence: CASSFLTGELFF.

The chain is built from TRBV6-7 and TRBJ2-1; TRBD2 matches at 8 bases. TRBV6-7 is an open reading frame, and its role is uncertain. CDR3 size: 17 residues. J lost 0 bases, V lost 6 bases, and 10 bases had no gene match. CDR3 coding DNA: TGTGCCAGCAGCCGCCCCACCGGGACTAGCTCCTACAATGAGCAGTTCTTC. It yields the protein CASSRPTGTSSYNEQFF.

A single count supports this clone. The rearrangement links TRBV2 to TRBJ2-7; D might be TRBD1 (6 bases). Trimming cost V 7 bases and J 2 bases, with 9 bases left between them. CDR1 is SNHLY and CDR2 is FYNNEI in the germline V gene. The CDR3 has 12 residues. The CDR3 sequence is CASTTGTYEQYF. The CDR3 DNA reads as TGTGCCAGCACTACAGGGACCTACGAGCAGTACTTC.

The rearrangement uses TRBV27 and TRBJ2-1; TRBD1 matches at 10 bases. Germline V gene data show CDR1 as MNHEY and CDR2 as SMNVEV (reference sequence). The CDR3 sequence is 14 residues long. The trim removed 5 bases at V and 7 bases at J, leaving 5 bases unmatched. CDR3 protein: CASSVPGQGNEQFF. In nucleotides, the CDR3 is TGTGCCAGCAGTGTACCGGGACAGGGGAATGAGCAGTTCTTC.

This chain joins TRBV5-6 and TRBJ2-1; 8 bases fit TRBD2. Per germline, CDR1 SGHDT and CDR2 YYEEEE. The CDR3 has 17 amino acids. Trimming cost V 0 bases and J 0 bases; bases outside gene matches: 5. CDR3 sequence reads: CASSLERGLSSYNEQFF. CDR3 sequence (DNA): TGTGCCAGCAGCTTGGAGCGGGGGCTCTCCTCCTACAATGAGCAGTTCTTC.

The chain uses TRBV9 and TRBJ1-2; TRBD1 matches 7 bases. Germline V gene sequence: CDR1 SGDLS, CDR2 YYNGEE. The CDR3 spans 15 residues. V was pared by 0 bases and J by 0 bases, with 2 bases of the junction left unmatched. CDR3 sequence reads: CASSVVQGANYGYTF. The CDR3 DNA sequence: TGTGCCAGCAGCGTAGTTCAGGGGGCTAACTATGGCTACACCTTC.

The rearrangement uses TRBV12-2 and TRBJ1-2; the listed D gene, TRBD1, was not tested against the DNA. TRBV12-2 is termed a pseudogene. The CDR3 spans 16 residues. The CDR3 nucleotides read TGTGCAAGTCGCGGAACCCCCGGACAGGGGGAAGGAGGCTACACCTTC. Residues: CASRGTPGQGEGGYTF.

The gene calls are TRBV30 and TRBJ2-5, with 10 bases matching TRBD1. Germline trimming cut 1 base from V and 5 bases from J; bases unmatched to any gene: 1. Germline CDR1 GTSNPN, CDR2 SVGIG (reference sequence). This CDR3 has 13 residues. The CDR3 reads CAWSGTGGETQYF. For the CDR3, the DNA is TGTGCCTGGAGTGGGACAGGGGGGGAGACCCAGTACTTC.

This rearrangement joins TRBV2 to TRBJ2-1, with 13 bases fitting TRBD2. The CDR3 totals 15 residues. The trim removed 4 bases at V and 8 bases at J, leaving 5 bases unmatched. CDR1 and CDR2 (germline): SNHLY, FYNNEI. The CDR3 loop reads CASSVLAGGRDEQFF. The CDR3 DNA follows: TGTGCCAGCAGTGTACTAGCGGGGGGGAGGGATGAGCAGTTCTTC.

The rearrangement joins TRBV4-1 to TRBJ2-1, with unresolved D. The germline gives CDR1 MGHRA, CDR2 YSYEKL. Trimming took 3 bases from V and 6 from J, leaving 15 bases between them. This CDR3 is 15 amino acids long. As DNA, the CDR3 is TGCGCCAGCAGCCAGTTGGGCAACCTTCCCAATGAGCAGTTCTTC. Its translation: CASSQLGNLPNEQFF.

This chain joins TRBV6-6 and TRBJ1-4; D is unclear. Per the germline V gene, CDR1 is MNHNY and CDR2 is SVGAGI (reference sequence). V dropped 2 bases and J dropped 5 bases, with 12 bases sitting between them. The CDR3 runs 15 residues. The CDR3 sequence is CASSYDRGRNEKLFF. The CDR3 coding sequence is TGTGCCAGCAGTTACGACCGGGGTCGAAATGAAAAACTGTTTTTT.

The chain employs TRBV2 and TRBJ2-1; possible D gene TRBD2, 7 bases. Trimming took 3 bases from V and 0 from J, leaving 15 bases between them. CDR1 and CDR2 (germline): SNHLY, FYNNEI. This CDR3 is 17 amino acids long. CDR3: CASSEGGGAFSYNEQFF. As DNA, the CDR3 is TGTGCCAGCAGTGAGGGTGGGGGGGCCTTCTCCTACAATGAGCAGTTCTTC.

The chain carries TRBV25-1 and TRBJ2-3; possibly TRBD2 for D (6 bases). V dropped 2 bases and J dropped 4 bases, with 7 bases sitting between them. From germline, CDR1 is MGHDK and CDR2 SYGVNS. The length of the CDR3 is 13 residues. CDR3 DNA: TGTGCCAGCAGTGAAGCTAGCGCAGATACGCAGTATTTT. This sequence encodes CASSEASADTQYF.

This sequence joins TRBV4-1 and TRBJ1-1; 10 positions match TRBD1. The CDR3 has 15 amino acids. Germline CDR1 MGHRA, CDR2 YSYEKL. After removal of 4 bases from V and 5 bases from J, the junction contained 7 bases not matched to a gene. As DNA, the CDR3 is TGCGCCAGCAGCCTCCGGACAGGGGGAAGAACTGAAGCTTTCTTT. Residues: CASSLRTGGRTEAFF.

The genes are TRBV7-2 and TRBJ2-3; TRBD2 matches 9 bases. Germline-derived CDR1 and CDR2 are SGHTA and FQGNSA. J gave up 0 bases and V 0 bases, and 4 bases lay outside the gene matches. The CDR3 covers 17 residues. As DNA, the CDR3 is TGTGCCAGCAGCTTAGCGGGAACTAGCGGGAGCACAGATACGCAGTATTTT. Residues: CASSLAGTSGSTDTQYF.

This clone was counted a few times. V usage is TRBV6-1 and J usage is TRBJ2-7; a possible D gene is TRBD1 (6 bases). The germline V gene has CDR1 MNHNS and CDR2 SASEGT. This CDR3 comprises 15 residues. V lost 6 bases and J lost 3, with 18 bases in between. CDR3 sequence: CASSRSTGQFYEQYF. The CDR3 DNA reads TGTGCCAGCAGCCGTTCTACCGGACAGTTCTACGAGCAGTACTTC.

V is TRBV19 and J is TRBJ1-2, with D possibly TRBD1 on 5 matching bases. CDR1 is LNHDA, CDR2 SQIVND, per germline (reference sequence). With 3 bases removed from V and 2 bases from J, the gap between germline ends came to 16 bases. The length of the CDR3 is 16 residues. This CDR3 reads CASSILDSPRNYGYTF. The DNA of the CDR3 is TGTGCCAGTAGTATCCTAGACAGCCCTCGCAACTATGGCTACACCTTC.

The CDR3 is CASRSDRVSNQPQHF. The CDR3 DNA reads as TGTGCCAGCAGGTCGGACAGAGTTAGCAATCAGCCCCAGCATTTT. J is TRBJ1-5 and V is TRBV6-5; TRBD1 is a possible D gene (6 bases). The V end lost 6 bases, the J end lost 0 bases, and 12 bases lay between the germline ends. Germline lookup yields CDR1 MNHEY and CDR2 SVGAGI. The CDR3 is made up of 15 amino acids.

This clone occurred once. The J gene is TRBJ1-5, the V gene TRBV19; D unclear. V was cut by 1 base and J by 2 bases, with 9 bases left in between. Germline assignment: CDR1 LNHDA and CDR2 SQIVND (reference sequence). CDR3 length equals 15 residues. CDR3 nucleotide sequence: TGTGCCAGTAGTATAGGGGCCGTCGGCAATCAGCCCCAGCATTTT. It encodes CASSIGAVGNQPQHF.

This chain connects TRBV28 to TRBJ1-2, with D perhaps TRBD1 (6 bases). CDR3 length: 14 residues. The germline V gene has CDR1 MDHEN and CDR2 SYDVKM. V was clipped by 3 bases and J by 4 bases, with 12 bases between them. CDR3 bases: TGTGCCAGCAGTTTCTTGCGGGGGGCCTATGGCTACACCTTC. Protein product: CASSFLRGAYGYTF.

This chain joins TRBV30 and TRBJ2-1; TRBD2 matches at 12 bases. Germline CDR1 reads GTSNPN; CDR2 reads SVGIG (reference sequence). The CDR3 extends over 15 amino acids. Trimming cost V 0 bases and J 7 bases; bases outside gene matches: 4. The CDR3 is CAWSVLAGGSNEQFF. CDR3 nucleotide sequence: TGTGCCTGGAGTGTACTAGCGGGGGGCTCAAATGAGCAGTTCTTC.